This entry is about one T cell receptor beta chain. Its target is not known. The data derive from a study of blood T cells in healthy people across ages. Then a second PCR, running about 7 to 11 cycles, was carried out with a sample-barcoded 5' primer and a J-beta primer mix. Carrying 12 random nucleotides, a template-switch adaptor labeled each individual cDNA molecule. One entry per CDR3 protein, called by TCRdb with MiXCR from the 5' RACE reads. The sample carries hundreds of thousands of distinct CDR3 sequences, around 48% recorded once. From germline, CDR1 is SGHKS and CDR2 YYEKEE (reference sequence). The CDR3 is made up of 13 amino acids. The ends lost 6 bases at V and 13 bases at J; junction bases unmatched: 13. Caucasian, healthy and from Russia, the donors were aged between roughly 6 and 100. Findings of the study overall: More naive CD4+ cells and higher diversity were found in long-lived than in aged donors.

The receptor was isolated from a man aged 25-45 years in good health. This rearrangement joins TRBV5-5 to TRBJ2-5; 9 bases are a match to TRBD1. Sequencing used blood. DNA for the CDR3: TGTGCCAGCACCCTAACGGGACAGGGTAGTTGGTACTTC. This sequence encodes CASTLTGQGSWYF.